This T cell receptor (beta chain) appears in the sequencing data of a study of T cell changes during pregnancy in multiple sclerosis. Repertoires were generated with immunoSEQ multiplex PCR, while TCRdb's copy carries only in-frame clones and drops some. The sample lists tens of thousands of clones, approximately 90% occurring once. The length of the CDR3 is 14 residues. CDR1 and CDR2 from the germline V gene are SGDLS and YYNGEE. V shed 4 bases, J shed 0 bases, and the junction held 1 base outside the gene matches. The chain combines TRBV9 with TRBJ2-1, with 7 bases fitting TRBD2. This TCR derives from a female donor with multiple sclerosis, enrolled in a pregnancy study. Here the sequenced sample was peripheral blood, taken in the third trimester of pregnancy. CDR3 amino acids: CASSSGGSYNEQFF. The CDR3 nucleotides are TGTGCCAGCAGCTCGGGGGGCTCCTACAATGAGCAGTTCTTC.